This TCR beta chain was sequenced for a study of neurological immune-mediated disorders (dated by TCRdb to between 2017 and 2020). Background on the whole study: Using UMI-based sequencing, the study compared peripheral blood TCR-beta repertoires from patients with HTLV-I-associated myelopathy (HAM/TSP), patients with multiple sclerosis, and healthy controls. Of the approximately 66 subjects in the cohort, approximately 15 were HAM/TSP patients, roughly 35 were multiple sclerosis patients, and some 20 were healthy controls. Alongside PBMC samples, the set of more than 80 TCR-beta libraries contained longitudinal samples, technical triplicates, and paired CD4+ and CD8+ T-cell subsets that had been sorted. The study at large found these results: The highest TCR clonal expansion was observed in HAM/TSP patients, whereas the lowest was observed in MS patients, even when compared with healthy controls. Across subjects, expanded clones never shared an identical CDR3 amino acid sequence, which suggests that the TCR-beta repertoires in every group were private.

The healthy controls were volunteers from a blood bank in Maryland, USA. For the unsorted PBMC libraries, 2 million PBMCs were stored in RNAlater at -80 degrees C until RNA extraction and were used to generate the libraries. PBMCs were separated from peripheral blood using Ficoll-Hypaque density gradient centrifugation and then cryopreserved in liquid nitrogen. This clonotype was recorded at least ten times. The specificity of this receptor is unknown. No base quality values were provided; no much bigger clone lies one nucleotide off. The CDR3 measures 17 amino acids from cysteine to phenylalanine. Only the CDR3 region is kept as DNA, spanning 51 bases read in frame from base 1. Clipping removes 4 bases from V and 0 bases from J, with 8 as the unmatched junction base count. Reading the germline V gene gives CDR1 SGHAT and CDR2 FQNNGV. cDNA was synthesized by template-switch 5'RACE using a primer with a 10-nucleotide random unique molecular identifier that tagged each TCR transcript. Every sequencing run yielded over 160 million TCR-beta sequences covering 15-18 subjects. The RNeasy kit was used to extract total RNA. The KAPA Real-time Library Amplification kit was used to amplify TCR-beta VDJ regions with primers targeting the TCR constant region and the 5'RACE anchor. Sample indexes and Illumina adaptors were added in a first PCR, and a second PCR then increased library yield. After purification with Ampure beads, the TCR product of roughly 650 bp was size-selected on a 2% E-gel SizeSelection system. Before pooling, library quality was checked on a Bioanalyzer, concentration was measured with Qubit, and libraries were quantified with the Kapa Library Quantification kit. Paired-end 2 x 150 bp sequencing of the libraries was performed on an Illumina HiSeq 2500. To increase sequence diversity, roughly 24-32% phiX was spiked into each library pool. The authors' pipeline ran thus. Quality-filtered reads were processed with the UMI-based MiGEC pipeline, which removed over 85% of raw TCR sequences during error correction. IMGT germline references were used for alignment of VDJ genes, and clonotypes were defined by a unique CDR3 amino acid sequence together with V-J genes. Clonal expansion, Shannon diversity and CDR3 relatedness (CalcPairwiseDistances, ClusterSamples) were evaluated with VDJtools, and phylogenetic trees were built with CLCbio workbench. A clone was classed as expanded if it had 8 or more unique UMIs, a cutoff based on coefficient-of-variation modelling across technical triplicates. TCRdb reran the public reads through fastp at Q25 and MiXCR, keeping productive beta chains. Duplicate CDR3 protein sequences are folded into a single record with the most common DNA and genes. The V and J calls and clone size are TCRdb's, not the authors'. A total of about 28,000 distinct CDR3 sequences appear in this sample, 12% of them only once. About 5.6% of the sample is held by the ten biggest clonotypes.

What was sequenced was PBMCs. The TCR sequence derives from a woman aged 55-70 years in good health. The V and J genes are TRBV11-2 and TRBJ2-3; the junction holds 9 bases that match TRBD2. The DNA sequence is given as TGTGCCAGCAGCTCCTTAGGAGCGGGGGGAAGCACAGATACGCAGTATTTT. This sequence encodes CASSSLGAGGSTDTQYF.